The rows below give T cell receptor beta chains drawn from one sample of a study of shared clonotypes between healthy human individuals. Sequencing was performed with immunoSEQ multiplex PCR; in TCRdb, only in-frame clones are kept and a portion is missing. Here the sample spans about a million clones, around three quarters being singletons. Specimen: memory CD4+ T cells from PBMCs. These receptors were collected from a man aged 18 to 29 in good health. Some clones in this sample may be carry-over from other donors' samples. Both conserved end residues are part of each CDR3. D genes are given only for firm matches. Not every row has a clone size; where given, it reads once, few, many or a size class.

J gene: TRBJ2-2; V gene: TRBV18; CDR3 length: 15; D gene: -; clone size: -; CDR3 protein: CASSGRTANTGELFF; CDR3 DNA: TGTGCCAGCTCAGGCAGGACAGCGAACACCGGGGAGCTGTTTTTT
J gene: TRBJ1-3; V gene: TRBV6-5; CDR3 length: 14; D gene: -; clone size: -; CDR3 protein: CATIPPGVSNTIYF; CDR3 DNA: TGTGCCACCATCCCCCCCGGGGTCTCAAACACCATATATTTT
J gene: TRBJ1-6; V gene: TRBV15; CDR3 length: 13; D gene: -; clone size: -; CDR3 protein: CATSRGGNSPLHF; CDR3 DNA: TGTGCCACCAGCAGAGGCGGTAATTCACCCCTCCACTTT
J gene: TRBJ2-7; V gene: TRBV28; CDR3 length: 17; D gene: TRBD2; clone size: -; CDR3 protein: CASSALKKGGSDHEQYF; CDR3 DNA: TGTGCCAGCAGTGCCCTAAAGAAGGGCGGGAGCGACCACGAGCAGTACTTC
J gene: TRBJ2-5; V gene: TRBV6-5; CDR3 length: 15; D gene: TRBD1; clone size: -; CDR3 protein: CASSTWTGTEETQYF; CDR3 DNA: TGTGCCAGCAGTACCTGGACAGGGACGGAGGAGACCCAGTACTTC
J gene: TRBJ2-2; V gene: TRBV5-8; CDR3 length: 15; D gene: -; clone size: many; CDR3 protein: CASSLVGANTGELFF; CDR3 DNA: TGTGCCAGCAGCTTGGTAGGGGCGAACACCGGGGAGCTGTTTTTT
J gene: TRBJ2-7; V gene: TRBV5-4; CDR3 length: 15; D gene: -; clone size: -; CDR3 protein: CASSLVTGKNYEQYF; CDR3 DNA: TGTGCCAGCAGCTTGGTTACAGGGAAAAACTACGAGCAGTACTTC
J gene: TRBJ1-5; V gene: TRBV28; CDR3 length: 15; D gene: -; clone size: -; CDR3 protein: CASSIRTSSNQPQHF; CDR3 DNA: TGTGCCAGCAGTATACGAACAAGTAGCAATCAGCCCCAGCATTTT
J gene: TRBJ1-3; V gene: TRBV28; CDR3 length: 11; D gene: -; clone size: -; CDR3 protein: CASSLLNTIYF; CDR3 DNA: TGTGCCAGCAGCCTATTGAACACCATATATTTT
J gene: TRBJ1-4; V gene: TRBV4-2; CDR3 length: 14; D gene: TRBD1; clone size: -; CDR3 protein: CASSLGGQGGKLFF; CDR3 DNA: TGTGCCAGCAGCTTGGGGGGACAGGGAGGGAAACTGTTTTTT
J gene: TRBJ2-6; V gene: TRBV18; CDR3 length: 16; D gene: -; clone size: few; CDR3 protein: CASSPSLFSGANVLTF; CDR3 DNA: TGTGCCAGCTCACCTTCACTTTTCTCTGGGGCCAACGTCCTGACTTTC
J gene: TRBJ2-2; V gene: TRBV4-1; CDR3 length: 16; D gene: -; clone size: -; CDR3 protein: CASSQAPSVDTGELFF; CDR3 DNA: TGCGCCAGCAGCCAAGCCCCCTCAGTGGACACCGGGGAGCTGTTTTTT
J gene: TRBJ2-7; V gene: TRBV10-3; CDR3 length: 14; D gene: TRBD1; clone size: few; CDR3 protein: CATSEGQGWDEQYF; CDR3 DNA: TGTGCCACCAGCGAGGGACAGGGATGGGACGAGCAGTACTTC
J gene: TRBJ2-7; V gene: TRBV5-4; CDR3 length: 15; D gene: -; clone size: -; CDR3 protein: CASRTDRDNSYEQYF; CDR3 DNA: TGTGCCAGCAGGACCGACCGGGACAACTCCTACGAGCAGTACTTC
J gene: TRBJ2-6; V gene: TRBV2; CDR3 length: 14; D gene: -; clone size: once; CDR3 protein: CASSAGAGANVLTF; CDR3 DNA: TGTGCCAGCAGTGCAGGGGCTGGGGCCAACGTCCTGACTTTC
J gene: TRBJ2-2; V gene: TRBV29-1; CDR3 length: 15; D gene: TRBD2; clone size: -; CDR3 protein: CSVEGLAENTGELFF; CDR3 DNA: TGCAGCGTTGAGGGACTAGCGGAAAACACCGGGGAGCTGTTTTTT
J gene: TRBJ2-7; V gene: TRBV19; CDR3 length: 16; D gene: -; clone size: -; CDR3 protein: CASSLRSGARVGEQYF; CDR3 DNA: TGTGCCAGTAGCTTAAGGTCGGGGGCCCGAGTAGGGGAGCAGTACTTC
J gene: TRBJ1-1; V gene: TRBV5-1; CDR3 length: 13; D gene: -; clone size: -; CDR3 protein: CASSFTSDTEAFF; CDR3 DNA: TGCGCCAGCAGCTTTACGTCGGACACTGAAGCTTTCTTT
J gene: TRBJ1-1; V gene: TRBV28; CDR3 length: 16; D gene: TRBD1; clone size: few; CDR3 protein: CASSFIGQGAGTEAFF; CDR3 DNA: TGTGCCAGCAGTTTTATAGGACAGGGGGCAGGCACTGAAGCTTTCTTT
J gene: TRBJ1-1; V gene: TRBV7-2; CDR3 length: 14; D gene: TRBD1; clone size: -; CDR3 protein: CASSSQGADTEAFF; CDR3 DNA: TGTGCCAGCAGCTCACAGGGGGCTGACACTGAAGCTTTCTTT
J gene: TRBJ1-1; V gene: TRBV2; CDR3 length: 14; D gene: -; clone size: -; CDR3 protein: CASSEGTEDTEAFF; CDR3 DNA: TGTGCCAGCAGTGAAGGGACGGAGGACACTGAAGCTTTCTTT
J gene: TRBJ2-3; V gene: TRBV27; CDR3 length: 15; D gene: -; clone size: once; CDR3 protein: CASSLSPHRTDTQYF; CDR3 DNA: TGTGCCAGCAGTTTATCGCCCCACCGCACAGATACGCAGTATTTT